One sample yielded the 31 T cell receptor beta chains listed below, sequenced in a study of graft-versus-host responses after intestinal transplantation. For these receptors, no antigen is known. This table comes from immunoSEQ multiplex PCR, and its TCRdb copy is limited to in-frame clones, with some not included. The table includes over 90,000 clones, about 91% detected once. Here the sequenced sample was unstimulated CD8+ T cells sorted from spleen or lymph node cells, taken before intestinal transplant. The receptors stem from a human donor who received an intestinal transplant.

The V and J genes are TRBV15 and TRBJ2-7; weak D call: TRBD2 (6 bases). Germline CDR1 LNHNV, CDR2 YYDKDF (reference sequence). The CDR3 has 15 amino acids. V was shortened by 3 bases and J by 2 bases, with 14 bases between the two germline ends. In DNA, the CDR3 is TGTGCCACCAGCAGGTCCAGGGAGGCTACCTACGAGCAGTACTTC. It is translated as CATSRSREATYEQYF.

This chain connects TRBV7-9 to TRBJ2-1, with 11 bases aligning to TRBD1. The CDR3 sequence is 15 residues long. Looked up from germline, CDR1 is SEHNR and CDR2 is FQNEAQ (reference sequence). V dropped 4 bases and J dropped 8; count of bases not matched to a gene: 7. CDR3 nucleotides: TGTGCCAGCAGCTCTTTGGACAGGGGGCATGATGAGCAGTTCTTC. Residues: CASSSLDRGHDEQFF.

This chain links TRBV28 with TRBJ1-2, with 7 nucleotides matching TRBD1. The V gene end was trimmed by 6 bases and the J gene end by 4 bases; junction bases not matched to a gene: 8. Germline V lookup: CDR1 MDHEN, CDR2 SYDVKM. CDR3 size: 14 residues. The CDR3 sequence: CASSLTGLGYGYTF. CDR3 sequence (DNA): TGTGCCAGCAGCCTGACAGGGTTGGGCTATGGCTACACCTTC.

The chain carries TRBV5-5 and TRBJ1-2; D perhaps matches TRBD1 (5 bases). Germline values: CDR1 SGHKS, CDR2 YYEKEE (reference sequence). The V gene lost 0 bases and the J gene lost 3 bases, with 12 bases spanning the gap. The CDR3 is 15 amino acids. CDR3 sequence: CASSLEAGTYYGYTF. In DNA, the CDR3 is TGTGCCAGCAGCTTGGAAGCAGGGACTTACTATGGCTACACCTTC.

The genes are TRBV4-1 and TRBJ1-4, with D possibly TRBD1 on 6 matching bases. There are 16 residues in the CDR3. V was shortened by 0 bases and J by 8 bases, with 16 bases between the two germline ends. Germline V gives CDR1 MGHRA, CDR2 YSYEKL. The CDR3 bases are TGCGCCAGCAGCCAAGAAGGCAACAGGGCAAACGAAAAACTGTTTTTT. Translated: CASSQEGNRANEKLFF.

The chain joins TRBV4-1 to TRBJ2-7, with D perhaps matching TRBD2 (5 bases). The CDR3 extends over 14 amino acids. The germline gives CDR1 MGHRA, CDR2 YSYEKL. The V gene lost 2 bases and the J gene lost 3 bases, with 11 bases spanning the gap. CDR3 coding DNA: TGCGCCAGCAGCCAACGGGCCGGGAACTACGAGCAGTACTTC. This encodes CASSQRAGNYEQYF.

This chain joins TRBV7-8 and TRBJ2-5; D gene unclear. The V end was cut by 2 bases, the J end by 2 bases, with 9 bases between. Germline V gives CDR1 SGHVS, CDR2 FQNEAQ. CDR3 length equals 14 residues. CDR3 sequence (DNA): TGTGCCAGCAGCTTACCGGAGAAACAAGAGACCCAGTACTTC. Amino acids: CASSLPEKQETQYF.

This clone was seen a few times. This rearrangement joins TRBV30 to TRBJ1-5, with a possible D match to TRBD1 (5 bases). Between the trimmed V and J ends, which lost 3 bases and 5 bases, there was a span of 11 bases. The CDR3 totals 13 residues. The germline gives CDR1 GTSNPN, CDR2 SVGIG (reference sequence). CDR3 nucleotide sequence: TGTGCCTGGAGCCCCTGGGGGGATCAGCCCCAGCATTTT. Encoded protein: CAWSPWGDQPQHF. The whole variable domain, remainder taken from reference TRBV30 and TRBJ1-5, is SQTIHQWPATLVQPVGSPLSLECTVEGTSNPNLYWYRQAAGRGLQLLFYSVGIGQISSEVPQNLSASRPQDRQFILSSKKLLLSDSGFYLCAWSPWGDQPQHFGDGTRLSIL.

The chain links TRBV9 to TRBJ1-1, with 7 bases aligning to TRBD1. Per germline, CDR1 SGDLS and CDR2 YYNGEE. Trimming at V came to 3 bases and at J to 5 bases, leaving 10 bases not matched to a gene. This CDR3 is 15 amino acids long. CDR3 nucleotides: TGTGCCAGCAGCGCGCAAGGGGGCTCGGGAACTGAAGCTTTCTTT. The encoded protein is CASSAQGGSGTEAFF. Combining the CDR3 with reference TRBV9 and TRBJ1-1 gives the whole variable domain DSGVTQTPKHLITATGQRVTLRCSPRSGDLSVYWYQQSLDQGLQFLIQYYNGEERAKGNILERFSAQQFPDLHSELNLSSLELGDSALYFCASSAQGGSGTEAFFGQGTRLTVV.

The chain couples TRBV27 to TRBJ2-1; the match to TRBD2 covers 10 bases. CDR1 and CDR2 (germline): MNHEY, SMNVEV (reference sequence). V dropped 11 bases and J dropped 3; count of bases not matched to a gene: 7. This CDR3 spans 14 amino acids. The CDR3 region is CACSGTSDYNEQFF. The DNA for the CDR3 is TGTGCCTGCTCCGGGACTAGCGACTACAATGAGCAGTTCTTC.

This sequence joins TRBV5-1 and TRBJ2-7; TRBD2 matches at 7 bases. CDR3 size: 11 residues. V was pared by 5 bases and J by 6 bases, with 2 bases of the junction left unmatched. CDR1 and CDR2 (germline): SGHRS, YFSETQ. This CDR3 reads CASSAGVEQYF. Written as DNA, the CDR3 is TGCGCCAGCAGTGCGGGGGTCGAGCAGTACTTC.

Here the CDR3 DNA reads TGCAGCGTTGAAGAGTCGACAGCCGTCGGACGAAATGAAAAACTGTTTTTT. Amino acids: CSVEESTAVGRNEKLFF. The V gene is TRBV29-1, the J gene TRBJ1-4, with D possibly TRBD1 on 5 matching bases. The V gene's germline CDR1 is SQVTM and CDR2 ANQGSEA. V lost 0 bases to trimming and J lost 5 bases, with 19 bases between them. CDR3 length equals 17 residues.

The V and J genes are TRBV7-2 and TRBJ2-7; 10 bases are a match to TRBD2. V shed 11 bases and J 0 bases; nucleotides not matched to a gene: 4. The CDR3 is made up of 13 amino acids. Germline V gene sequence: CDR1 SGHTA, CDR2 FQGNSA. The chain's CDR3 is CAAASGSSYEQYF. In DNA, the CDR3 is TGTGCCGCCGCTAGCGGGAGCTCCTACGAGCAGTACTTC.

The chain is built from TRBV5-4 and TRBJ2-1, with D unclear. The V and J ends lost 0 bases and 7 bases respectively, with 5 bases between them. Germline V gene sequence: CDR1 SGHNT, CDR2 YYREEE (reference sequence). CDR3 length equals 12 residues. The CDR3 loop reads CASSLGGNEQFF. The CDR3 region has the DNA TGTGCCAGCAGCTTGGGCGGAAATGAGCAGTTCTTC. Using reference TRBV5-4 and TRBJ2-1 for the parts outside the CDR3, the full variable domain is ETGVTQSPTHLIKTRGQQVTLRCSSQSGHNTVSWYQQALGQGPQFIFQYYREEENGRGNFPPRFSGLQFPNYSSELNVNALELDDSALYLCASSLGGNEQFFGPGTRLTVL.

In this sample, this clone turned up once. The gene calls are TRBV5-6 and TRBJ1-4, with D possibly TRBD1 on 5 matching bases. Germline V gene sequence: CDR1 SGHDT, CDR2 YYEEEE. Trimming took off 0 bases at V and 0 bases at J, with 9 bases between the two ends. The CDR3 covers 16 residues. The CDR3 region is CASSLGQTPTNEKLFF. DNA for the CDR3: TGTGCCAGCAGCTTGGGACAGACTCCAACTAATGAAAAACTGTTTTTT.

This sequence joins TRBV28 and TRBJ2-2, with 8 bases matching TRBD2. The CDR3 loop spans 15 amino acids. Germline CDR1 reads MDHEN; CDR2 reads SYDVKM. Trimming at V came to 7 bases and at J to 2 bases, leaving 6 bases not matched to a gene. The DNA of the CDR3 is TGTGCCAGCAATCCACTAGCGGACAACACCGGGGAGCTGTTTTTT. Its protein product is CASNPLADNTGELFF. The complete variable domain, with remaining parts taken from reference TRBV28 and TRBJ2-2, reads DVKVTQSSRYLVKRTGEKVFLECVQDMDHENMFWYRQDPGLGLRLIYFSYDVKMKEKGDIPEGYSVSREKKERFSLILESASTNQTSMYLCASNPLADNTGELFFGEGSRLTVL.

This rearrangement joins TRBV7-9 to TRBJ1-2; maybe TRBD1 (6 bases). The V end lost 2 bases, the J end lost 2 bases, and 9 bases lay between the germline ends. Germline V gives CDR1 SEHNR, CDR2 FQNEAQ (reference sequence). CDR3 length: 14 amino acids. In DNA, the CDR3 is TGTGCCAGCAGCTTACAGGGGATGAACTATGGCTACACCTTC. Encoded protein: CASSLQGMNYGYTF.

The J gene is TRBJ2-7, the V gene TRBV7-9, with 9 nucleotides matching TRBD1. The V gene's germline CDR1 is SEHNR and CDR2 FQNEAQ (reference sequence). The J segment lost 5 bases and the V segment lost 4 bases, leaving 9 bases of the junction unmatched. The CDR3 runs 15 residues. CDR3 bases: TGTGCCAGCAGCTCCTCCGGGACAGGGTCCCACGAGCAGTACTTC. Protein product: CASSSSGTGSHEQYF.

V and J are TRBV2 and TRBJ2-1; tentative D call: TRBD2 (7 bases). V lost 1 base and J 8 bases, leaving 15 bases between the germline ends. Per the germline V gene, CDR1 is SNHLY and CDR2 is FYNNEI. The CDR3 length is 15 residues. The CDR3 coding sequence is TGTGCCAGCAGTGAAGGCGGGGGCGCGGGCGATGAGCAGTTCTTC. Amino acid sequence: CASSEGGGAGDEQFF.

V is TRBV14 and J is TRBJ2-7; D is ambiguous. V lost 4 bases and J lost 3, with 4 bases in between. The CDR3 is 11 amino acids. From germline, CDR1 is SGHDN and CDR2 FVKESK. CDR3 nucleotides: TGTGCCAGCAGCCTCAACTACGAGCAGTACTTC. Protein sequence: CASSLNYEQYF.

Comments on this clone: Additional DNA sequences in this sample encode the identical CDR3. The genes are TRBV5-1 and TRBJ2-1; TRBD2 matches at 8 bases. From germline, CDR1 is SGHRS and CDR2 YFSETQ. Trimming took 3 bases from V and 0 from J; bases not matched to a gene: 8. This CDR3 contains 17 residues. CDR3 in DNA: TGCGCCAGCAGCTCCCAAGGGGGACTAGACTCCTACAATGAGCAGTTCTTC. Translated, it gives CASSSQGGLDSYNEQFF.

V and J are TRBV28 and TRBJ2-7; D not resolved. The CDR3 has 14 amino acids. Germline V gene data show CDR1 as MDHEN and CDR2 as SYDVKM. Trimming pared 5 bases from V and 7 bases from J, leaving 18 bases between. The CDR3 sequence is CASSPLPVREEQYF. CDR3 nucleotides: TGTGCCAGCAGTCCCCTCCCGGTCCGAGAGGAGCAGTACTTC.

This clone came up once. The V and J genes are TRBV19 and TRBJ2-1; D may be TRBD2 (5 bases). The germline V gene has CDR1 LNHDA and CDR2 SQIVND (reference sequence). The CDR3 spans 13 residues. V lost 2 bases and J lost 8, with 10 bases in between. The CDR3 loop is CASSIRGSDEQFF. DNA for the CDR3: TGTGCCAGTAGTATACGGGGATCGGATGAGCAGTTCTTC.

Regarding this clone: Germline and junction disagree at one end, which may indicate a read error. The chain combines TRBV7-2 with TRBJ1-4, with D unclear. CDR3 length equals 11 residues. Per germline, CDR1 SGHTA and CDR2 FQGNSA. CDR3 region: CASSLVGVELF. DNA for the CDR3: TGTGCCAGCAGCTTAGTCGGGGTAGAACTCTTT.

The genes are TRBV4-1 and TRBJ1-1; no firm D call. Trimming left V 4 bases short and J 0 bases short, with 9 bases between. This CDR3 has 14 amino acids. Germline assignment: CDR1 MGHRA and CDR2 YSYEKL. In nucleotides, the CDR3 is TGCGCCAGCAGCCTCCGGCGGTTGAACACTGAAGCTTTCTTT. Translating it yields CASSLRRLNTEAFF.

The CDR3 sequence is CASSSSPQREVAQPQHF. The DNA for the CDR3 is TGTGCCAGCAGCTCCTCTCCGCAGAGGGAGGTAGCTCAGCCCCAGCATTTT. The chain is built from TRBV5-6 and TRBJ1-5, with D hard to call. Germline V CDR1 and CDR2: SGHDT, YYEEEE. This CDR3 region has 17 residues. Trimming stripped 3 bases from V and 6 bases from J, with 22 bases between. Drawing the rest from reference TRBV5-6 and TRBJ1-5, the complete variable domain is DAGVTQSPTHLIKTRGQQVTLRCSPKSGHDTVSWYQQALGQGPQFIFQYYEEEERQRGNFPDRFSGHQFPNYSSELNVNALLLGDSALYLCASSSSPQREVAQPQHFGDGTRLSIL.

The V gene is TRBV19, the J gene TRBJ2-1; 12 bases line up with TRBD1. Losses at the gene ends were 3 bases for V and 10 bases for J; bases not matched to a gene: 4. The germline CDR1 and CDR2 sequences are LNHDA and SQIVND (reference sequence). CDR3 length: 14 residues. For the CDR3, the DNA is TGTGCCAGTAGTATGGGACAGGGGGCATGGGAGCAGTTCTTC. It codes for CASSMGQGAWEQFF.

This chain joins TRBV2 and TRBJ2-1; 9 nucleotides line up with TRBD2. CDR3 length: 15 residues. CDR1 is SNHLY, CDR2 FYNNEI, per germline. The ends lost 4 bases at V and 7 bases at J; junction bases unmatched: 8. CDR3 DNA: TGTGCCAGCAGTGTGGTAGCGGGGGCAGTAAATGAGCAGTTCTTC. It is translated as CASSVVAGAVNEQFF.

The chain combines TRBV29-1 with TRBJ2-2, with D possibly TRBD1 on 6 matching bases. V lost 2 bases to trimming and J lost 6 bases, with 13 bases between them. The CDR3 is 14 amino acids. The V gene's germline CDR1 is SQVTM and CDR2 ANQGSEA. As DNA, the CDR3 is TGCAGCGTTGAAACACAGGGCTATTCCGGGGAGCTGTTTTTT. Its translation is CSVETQGYSGELFF.

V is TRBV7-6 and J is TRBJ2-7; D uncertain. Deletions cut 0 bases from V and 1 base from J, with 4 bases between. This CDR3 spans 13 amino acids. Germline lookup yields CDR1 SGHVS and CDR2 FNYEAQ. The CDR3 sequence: CASSLAISYEQYF. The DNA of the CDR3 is TGTGCCAGCAGCTTAGCCATTTCCTACGAGCAGTACTTC.

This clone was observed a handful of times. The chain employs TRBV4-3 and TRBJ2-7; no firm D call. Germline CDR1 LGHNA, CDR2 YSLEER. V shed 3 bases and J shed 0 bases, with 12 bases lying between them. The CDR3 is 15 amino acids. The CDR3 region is CASSHRHLSSYEQYF. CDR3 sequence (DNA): TGCGCCAGCAGCCACCGACACTTGAGCTCCTACGAGCAGTACTTC.